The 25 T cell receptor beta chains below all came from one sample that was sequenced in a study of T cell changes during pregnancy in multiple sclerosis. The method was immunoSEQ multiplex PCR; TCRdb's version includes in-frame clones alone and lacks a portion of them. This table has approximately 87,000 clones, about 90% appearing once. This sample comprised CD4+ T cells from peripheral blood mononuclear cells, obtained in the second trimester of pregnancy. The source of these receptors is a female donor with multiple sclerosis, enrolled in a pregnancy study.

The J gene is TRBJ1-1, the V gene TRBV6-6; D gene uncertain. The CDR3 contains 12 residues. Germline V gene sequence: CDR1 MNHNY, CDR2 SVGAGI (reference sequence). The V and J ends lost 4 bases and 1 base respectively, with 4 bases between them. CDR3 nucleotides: TGTGCCAGCAGTTCCCAGAACACTGAAGCTTTCTTT. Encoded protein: CASSSQNTEAFF.

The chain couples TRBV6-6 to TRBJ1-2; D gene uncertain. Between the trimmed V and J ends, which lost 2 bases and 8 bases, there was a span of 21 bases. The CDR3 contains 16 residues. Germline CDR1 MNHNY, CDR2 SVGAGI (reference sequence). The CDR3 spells CASSYQNAGSEEGYTF. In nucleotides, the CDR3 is TGTGCCAGCAGTTACCAGAATGCAGGATCGGAGGAGGGCTACACCTTC.

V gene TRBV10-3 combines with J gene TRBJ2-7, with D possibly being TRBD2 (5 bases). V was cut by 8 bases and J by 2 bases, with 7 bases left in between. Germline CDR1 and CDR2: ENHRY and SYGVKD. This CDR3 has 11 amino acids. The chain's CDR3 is CAISAAYEQYF. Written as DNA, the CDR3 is TGTGCCATCTCAGCGGCCTACGAGCAGTACTTC.

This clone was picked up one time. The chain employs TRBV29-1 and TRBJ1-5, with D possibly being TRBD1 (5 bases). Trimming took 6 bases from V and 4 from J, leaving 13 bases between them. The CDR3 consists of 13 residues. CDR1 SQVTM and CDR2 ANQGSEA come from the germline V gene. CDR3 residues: CSVRPGLNQPQHF. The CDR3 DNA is TGCAGCGTGCGGCCAGGGCTAAATCAGCCCCAGCATTTT. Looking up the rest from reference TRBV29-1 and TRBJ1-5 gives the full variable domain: SAVISQKPSRDICQRGTSLTIQCQVDSQVTMMFWYRQQPGQSLTLIATANQGSEATYESGFVIDKFPISRPNLTFSTLTVSNMSPEDSSIYLCSVRPGLNQPQHFGDGTRLSIL.

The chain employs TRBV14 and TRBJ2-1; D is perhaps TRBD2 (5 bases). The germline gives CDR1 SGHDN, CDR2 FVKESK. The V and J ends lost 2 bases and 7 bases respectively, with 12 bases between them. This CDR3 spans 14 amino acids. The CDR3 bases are TGTGCCAGCAGCCAACTGGGAGTGCTGAATGAGCAGTTCTTC. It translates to CASSQLGVLNEQFF. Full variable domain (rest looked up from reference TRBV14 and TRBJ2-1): EAGVTQFPSHSVIEKGQTVTLRCDPISGHDNLYWYRRVMGKEIKFLLHFVKESKQDESGMPNNRFLAERTGGTYSTLKVQPAELEDSGVYFCASSQLGVLNEQFFGPGTRLTVL.

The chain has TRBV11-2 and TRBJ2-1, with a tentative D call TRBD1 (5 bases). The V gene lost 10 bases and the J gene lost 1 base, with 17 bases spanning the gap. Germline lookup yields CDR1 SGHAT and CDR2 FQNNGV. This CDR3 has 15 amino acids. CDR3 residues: CATGPQGTSYNEQFF. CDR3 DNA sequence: TGTGCCACCGGTCCCCAGGGAACGTCCTACAATGAGCAGTTCTTC.

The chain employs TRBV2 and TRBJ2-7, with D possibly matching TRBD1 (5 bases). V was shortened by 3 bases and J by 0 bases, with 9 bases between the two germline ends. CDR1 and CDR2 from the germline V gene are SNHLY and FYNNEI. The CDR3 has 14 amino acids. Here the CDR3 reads CASSEIGASYEQYF. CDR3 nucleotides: TGTGCCAGCAGTGAGATAGGGGCCTCCTACGAGCAGTACTTC. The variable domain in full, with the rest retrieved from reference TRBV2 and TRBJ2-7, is EPEVTQTPSHQVTQMGQEVILRCVPISNHLYFYWYRQILGQKVEFLVSFYNNEISEKSEIFDDQFSVERPDGSNFTLKIRSTKLEDSAMYFCASSEIGASYEQYFGPGTRLTVT.

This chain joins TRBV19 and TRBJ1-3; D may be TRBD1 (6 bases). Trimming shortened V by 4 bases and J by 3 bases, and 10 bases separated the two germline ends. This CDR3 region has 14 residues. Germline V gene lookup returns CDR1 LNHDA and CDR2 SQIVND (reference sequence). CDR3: CASSTQDSGNTIYF. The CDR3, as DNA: TGTGCCAGTAGTACTCAGGACAGTGGAAACACCATATATTTT.

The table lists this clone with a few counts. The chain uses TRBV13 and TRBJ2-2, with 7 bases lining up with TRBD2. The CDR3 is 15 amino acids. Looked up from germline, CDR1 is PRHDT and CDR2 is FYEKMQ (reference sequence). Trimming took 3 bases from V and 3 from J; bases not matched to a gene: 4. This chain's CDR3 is CASSFRRGYTGELFF. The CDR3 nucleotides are TGTGCCAGCAGCTTTAGGCGGGGGTACACCGGGGAGCTGTTTTTT.

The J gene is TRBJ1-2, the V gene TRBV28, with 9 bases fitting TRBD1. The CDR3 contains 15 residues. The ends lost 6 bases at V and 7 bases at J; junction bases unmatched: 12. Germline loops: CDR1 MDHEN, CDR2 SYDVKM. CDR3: CASRPPGTGFGGYTF. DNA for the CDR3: TGTGCCAGCAGACCCCCCGGGACAGGGTTCGGTGGCTACACCTTC.

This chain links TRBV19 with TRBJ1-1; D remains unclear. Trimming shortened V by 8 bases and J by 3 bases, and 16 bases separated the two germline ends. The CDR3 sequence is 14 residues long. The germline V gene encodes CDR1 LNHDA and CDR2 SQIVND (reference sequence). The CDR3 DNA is TGTGCCAGTTACAGATCCTCTAAGGACACTGAAGCTTTCTTT. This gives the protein CASYRSSKDTEAFF.

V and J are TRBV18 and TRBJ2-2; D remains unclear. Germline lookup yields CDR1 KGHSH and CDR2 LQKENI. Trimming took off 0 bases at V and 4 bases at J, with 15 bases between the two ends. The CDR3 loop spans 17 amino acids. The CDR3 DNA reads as TGTGCCAGCTCACCACCCTACGGAGACGTTGCCACCGGGGAGCTGTTTTTT. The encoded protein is CASSPPYGDVATGELFF.

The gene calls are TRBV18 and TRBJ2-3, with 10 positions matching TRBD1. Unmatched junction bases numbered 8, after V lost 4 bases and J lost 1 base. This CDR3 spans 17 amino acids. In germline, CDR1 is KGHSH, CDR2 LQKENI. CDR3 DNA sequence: TGTGCCAGCTCACAGACGACAGGGGGCAGCGGCACAGATACGCAGTATTTT. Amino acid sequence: CASSQTTGGSGTDTQYF.

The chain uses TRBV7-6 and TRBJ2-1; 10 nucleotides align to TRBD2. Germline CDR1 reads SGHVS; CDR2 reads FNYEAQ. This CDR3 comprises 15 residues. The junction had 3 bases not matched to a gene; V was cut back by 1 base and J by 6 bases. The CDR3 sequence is CASSLGQRGGNEQFF. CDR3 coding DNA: TGTGCCAGCAGCTTAGGCCAGCGGGGGGGCAATGAGCAGTTCTTC.

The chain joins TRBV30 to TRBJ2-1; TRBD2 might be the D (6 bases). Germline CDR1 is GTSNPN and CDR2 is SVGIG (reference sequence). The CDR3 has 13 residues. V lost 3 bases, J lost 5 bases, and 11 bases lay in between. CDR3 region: CAWSGGFNNEQFF. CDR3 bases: TGTGCCTGGAGCGGAGGGTTCAACAATGAGCAGTTCTTC.

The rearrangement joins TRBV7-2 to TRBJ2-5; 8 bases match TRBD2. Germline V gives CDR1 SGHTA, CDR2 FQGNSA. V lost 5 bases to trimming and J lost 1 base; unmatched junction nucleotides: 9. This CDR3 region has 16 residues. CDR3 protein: CASSPGIAGTQETQYF. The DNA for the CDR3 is TGTGCCAGCAGCCCTGGAATAGCGGGGACCCAAGAGACCCAGTACTTC.

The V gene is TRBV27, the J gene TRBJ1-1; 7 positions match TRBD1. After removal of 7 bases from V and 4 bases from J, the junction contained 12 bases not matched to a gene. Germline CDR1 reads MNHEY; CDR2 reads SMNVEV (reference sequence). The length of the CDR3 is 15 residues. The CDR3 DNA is TGTGCCAGCACCCCAATTTCAGGGGGGAGCACTGAAGCTTTCTTT. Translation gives CASTPISGGSTEAFF.

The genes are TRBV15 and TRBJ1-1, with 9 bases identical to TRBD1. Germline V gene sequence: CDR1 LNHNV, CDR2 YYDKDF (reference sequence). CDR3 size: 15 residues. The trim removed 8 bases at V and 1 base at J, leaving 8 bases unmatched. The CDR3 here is CATQDRGFRNTEAFF. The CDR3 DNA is TGTGCCACCCAGGACAGGGGATTCAGGAACACTGAAGCTTTCTTT.

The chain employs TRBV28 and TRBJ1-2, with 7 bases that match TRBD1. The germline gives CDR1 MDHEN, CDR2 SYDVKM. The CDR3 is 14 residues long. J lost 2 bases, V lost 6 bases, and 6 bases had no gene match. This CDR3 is CASRLGTANYGYTF. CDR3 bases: TGTGCCAGCAGGCTAGGGACAGCAAACTATGGCTACACCTTC.

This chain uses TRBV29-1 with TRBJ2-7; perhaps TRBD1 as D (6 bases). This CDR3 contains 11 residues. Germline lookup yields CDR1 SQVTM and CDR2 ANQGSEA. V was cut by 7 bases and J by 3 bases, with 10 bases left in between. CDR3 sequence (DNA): TGCAGCGCCATGGACAGCTACGAGCAGTACTTC. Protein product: CSAMDSYEQYF.

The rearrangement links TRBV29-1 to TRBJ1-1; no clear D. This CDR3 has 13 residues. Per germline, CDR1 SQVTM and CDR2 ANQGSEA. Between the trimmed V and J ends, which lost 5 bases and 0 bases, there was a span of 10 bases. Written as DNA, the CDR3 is TGCAGCGTTTTTCCACAGATGAACACTGAAGCTTTCTTT. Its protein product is CSVFPQMNTEAFF.

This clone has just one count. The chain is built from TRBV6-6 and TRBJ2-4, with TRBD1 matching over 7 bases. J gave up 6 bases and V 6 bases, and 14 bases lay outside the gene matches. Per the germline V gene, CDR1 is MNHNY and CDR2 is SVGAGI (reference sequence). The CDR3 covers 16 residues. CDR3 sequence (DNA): TGTGCCAGCAGAGACGGGACAGAGAGATCCGGAAACATTCAGTACTTC. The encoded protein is CASRDGTERSGNIQYF.

CDR3 sequence reads: CASSPLPITEGNYGYTF. In DNA, the CDR3 is TGTGCCAGCTCACCACTCCCCATTACAGAGGGAAACTATGGCTACACCTTC. The V and J genes are TRBV18 and TRBJ1-2; D uncertain. Germline loops: CDR1 KGHSH, CDR2 LQKENI. V shed 1 base and J shed 2 bases, with 17 bases lying between them. This CDR3 region has 17 residues.

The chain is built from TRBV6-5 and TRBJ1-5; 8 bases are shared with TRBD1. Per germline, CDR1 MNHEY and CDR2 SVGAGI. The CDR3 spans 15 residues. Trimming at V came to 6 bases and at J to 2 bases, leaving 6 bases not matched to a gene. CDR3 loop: CASSRQGTGNQPQHF. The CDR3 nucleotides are TGTGCCAGCAGCCGACAGGGGACGGGCAATCAGCCCCAGCATTTT.

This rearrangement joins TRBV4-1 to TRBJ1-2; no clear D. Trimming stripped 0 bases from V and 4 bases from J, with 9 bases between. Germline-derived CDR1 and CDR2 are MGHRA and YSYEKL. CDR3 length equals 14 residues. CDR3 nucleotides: TGCGCCAGCAGCCAAGAGGGCACGTTCTATGGCTACACCTTC. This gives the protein CASSQEGTFYGYTF.